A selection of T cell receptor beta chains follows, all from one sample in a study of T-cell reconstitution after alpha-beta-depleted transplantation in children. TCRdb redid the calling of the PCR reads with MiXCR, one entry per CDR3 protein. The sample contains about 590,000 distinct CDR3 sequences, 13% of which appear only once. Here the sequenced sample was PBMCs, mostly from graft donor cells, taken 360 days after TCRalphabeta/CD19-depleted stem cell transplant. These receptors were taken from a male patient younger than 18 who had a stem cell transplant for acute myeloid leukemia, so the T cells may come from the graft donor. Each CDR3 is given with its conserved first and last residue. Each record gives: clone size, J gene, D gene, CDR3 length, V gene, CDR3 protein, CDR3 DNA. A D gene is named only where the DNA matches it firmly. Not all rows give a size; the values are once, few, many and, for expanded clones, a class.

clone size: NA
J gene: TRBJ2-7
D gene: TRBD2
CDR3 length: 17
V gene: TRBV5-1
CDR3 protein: CASSLDSPGGSSYEQYF
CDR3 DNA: TGCGCCAGCAGCTTGGATTCGCCGGGAGGCTCCTCATACGAGCAGTACTTC

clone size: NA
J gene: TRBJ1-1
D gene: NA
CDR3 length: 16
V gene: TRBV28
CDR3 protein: CASSFLGGGTNTKAFF
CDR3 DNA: TGTGCCAGCAGTTTTCTCGGAGGGGGGACGAACACTAAAGCTTTCTTT

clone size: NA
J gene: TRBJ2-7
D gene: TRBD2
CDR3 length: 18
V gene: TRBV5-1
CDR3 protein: CASSLAPSTSGNVYEQYF
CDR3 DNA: TGCGCCAGCAGCTTGGCCCCCTCTACTAGCGGGAATGTCTACGAGCAGTACTTC

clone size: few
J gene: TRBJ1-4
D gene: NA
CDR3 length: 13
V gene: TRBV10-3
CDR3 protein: CAISPTSNEKLFF
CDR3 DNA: TGTGCCATTTCACCAACCTCTAATGAAAAACTGTTTTTT

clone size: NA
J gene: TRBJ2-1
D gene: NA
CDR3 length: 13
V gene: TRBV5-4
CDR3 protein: CASTGQRINEQFF
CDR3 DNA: TGTGCCAGCACAGGTCAGAGGATCAATGAGCAGTTCTTC

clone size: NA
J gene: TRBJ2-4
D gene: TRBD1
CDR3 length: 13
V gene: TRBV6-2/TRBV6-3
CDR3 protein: CASSYPTDRERDF
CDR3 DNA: TGTGCCAGCAGTTACCCGACGGACAGGGAGAGGGACTTC

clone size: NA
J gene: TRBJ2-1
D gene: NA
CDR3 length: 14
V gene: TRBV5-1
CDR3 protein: CASSLGSAENEQFF
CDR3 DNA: TGCGCCAGCAGCTTAGGGTCAGCGGAGAATGAGCAGTTCTTC

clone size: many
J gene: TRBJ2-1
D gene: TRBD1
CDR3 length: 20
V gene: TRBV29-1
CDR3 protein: CSVEDLGTGSGDGAYNEQFF
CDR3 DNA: TGCAGCGTTGAAGATTTAGGGACAGGATCCGGCGACGGGGCTTACAATGAGCAGTTCTTC

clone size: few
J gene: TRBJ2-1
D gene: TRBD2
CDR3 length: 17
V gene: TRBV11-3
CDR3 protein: CASSLGRLAGGLDEQFF
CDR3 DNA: TGTGCCAGCAGCTTGGGGCGACTAGCGGGAGGGCTGGATGAGCAGTTCTTC

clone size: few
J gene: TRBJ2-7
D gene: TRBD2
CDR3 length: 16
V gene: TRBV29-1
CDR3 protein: CSVEGTSGRSSYEQYF
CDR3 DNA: TGCAGCGTTGAAGGGACTAGCGGGAGGAGCTCCTACGAGCAGTACTTC

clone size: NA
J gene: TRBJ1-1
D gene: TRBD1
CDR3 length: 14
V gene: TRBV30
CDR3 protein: CAWKVDRVNTEAFF
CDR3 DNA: TGTGCCTGGAAAGTAGACAGGGTGAACACTGAAGCTTTCTTT

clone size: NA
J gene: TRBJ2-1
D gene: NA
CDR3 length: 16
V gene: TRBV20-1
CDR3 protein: CSEELQRTGGSFTQFF
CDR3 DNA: TGCAGTGAGGAATTGCAGCGCACCGGGGGCAGTTTTACGCAGTTCTTC

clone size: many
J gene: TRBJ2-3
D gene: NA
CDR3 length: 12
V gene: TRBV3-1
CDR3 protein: CASSSIGDTQYF
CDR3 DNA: TGTGCCAGCAGCTCAATCGGAGATACGCAGTATTTT

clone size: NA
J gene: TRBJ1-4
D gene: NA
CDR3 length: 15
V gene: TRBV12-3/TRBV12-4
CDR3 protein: CASRVWNSPGEKLFF
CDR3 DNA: TGTGCCAGTAGGGTATGGAACTCCCCGGGCGAAAAACTGTTTTTT

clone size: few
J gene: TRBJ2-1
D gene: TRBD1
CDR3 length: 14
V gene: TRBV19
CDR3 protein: CASSPWTGNNEQFF
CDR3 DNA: TGTGCCAGTAGTCCATGGACAGGGAACAATGAGCAGTTCTTC

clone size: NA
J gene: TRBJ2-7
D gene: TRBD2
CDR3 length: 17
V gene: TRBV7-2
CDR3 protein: CASSLVGTSGTQYEQYF
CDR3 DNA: TGTGCCAGCAGCTTAGTAGGGACTAGCGGGACGCAGTACGAGCAGTACTTC

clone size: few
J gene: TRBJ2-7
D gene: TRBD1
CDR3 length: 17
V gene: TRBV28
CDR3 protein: CASSFAGTGGGSYEQYF
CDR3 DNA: TGTGCCAGCAGCTTCGCCGGGACAGGGGGGGGTTCCTACGAGCAGTACTTC

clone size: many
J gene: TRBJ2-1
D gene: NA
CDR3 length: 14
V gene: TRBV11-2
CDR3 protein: CASSPERVANEQFF
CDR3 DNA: TGTGCCAGCAGCCCAGAAAGGGTGGCGAATGAGCAGTTCTTC

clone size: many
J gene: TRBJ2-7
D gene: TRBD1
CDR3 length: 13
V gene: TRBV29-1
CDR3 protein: CSVEGIQGNEQYF
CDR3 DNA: TGCAGCGTTGAAGGTATACAGGGGAACGAGCAGTACTTC

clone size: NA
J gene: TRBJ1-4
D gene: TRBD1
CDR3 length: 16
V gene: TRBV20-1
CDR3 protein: CSARVRRDSHSLGLFF
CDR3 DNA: TGCAGTGCTAGAGTCAGAAGGGACAGTCACTCCCTTGGACTGTTTTTT

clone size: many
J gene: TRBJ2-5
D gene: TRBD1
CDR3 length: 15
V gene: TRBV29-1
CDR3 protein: CSVDGTRDREETQYF
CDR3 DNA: TGCAGCGTTGACGGAACGAGGGACAGGGAAGAGACCCAGTACTTC

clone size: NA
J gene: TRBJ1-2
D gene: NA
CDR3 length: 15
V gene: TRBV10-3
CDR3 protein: CAISETRSLGYGYTF
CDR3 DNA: TGTGCCATCAGTGAGACTCGGTCCCTCGGCTATGGCTACACCTTC

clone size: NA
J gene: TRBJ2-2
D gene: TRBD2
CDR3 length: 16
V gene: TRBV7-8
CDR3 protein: CASRPGLAQRGGELFF
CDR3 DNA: TGTGCCAGCAGACCTGGACTAGCTCAACGGGGCGGGGAGCTGTTTTTT

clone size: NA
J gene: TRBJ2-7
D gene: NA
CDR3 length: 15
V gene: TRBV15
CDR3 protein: CATSRRTEGGYEQYF
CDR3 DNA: TGTGCCACCAGCAGGCGGACAGAGGGGGGCTACGAGCAGTACTTC

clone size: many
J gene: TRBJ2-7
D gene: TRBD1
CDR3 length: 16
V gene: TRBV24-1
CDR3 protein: CATSDGPDRGPYEQYF
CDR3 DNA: TGTGCCACCAGTGATGGTCCGGACAGGGGGCCCTACGAGCAGTACTTC

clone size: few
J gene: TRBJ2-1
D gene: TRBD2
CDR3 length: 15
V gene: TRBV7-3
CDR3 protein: CASSLSGSGYDEQFF
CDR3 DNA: TGTGCCAGCAGCTTGAGCGGGAGTGGTTACGATGAGCAGTTCTTC

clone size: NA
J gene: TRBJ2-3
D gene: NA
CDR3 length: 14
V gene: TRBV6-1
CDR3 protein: CASSRRTPPGAQYF
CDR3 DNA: TGTGCCAGCAGTCGTCGGACTCCACCTGGAGCGCAGTATTTT

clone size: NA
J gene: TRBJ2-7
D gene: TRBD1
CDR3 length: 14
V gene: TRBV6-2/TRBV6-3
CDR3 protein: CASRSGTGSYEQYF
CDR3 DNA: TGTGCCAGCAGATCCGGGACAGGATCCTACGAGCAGTACTTC

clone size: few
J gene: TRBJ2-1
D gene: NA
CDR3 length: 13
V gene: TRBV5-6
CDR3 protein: CASSPGEGRKQFF
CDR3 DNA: TGTGCCAGCAGTCCCGGAGAGGGTAGGAAGCAGTTCTTC

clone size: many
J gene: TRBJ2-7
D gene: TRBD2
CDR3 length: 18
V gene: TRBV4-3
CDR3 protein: CASSQRTELAGFSYEQYF
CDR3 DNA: TGCGCCAGCAGCCAACGGACTGAACTAGCGGGATTCTCCTACGAGCAGTACTTC

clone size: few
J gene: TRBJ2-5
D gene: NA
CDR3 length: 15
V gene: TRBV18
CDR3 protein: CASSLSSGRQETQYF
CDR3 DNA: TGTGCCAGCTCACTTTCCTCCGGACGTCAAGAGACCCAGTACTTC

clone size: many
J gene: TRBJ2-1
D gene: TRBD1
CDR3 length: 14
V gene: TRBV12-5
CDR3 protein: CASGSGTGNNEQFF
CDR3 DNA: TGTGCTAGTGGCTCCGGGACAGGTAACAATGAGCAGTTCTTC

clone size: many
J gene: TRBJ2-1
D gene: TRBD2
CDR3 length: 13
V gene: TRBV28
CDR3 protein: CASRLAGEIEQFF
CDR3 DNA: TGTGCCAGCCGACTAGCGGGAGAAATTGAGCAGTTCTTC

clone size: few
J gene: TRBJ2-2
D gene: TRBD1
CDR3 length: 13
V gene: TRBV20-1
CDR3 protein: CSALDRVAGELFF
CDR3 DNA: TGCAGTGCTTTGGACAGGGTTGCCGGGGAGCTGTTTTTT

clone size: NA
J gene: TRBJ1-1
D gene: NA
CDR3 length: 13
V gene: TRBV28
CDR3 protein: CASSSPGNTEAFF
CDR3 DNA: TGTGCCAGCAGCTCCCCGGGCAACACTGAAGCTTTCTTT

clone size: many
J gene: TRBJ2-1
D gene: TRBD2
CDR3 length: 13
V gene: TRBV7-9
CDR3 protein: CASSSGLAEVGFF
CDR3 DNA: TGTGCCAGCAGCAGCGGACTAGCCGAGGTCGGGTTCTTC

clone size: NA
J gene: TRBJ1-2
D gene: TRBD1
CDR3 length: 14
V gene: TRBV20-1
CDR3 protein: CSEFSPGTGGGYTF
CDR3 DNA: TGCAGCGAGTTCTCACCCGGGACAGGGGGCGGCTACACCTTC

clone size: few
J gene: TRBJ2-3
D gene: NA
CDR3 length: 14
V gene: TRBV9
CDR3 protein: CASRAGDNTDTQYF
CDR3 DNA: TGTGCCAGCAGAGCTGGGGACAACACAGATACGCAGTATTTT

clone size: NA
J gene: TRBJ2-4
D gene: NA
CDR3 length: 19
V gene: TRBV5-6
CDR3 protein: CASSLVGWGPRVAKNIQYF
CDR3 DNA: TGTGCCAGCAGCTTGGTCGGATGGGGACCGCGGGTAGCCAAAAACATTCAGTACTTC

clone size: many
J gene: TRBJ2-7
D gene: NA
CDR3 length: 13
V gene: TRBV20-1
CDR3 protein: CSAYAAVPYEQYF
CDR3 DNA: TGCAGTGCCTACGCAGCGGTCCCGTACGAGCAGTACTTC

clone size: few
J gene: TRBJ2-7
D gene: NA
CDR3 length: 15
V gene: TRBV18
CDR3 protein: CASSGVTKRQYEQYF
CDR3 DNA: TGTGCCAGCTCGGGGGTGACTAAACGTCAGTACGAGCAGTACTTC

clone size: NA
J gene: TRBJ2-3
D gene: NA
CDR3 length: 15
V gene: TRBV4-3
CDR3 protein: CASSQDSGGTDTQYF
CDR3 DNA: TGCGCCAGCAGCCAAGATTCGGGGGGCACAGATACGCAGTATTTT